The 14 T cell receptor beta chains reported below all come from one sample, sequenced in a study of T cell clonality in common variable immunodeficiency. Repertoires were generated with immunoSEQ multiplex PCR, while TCRdb's copy carries only in-frame clones and drops some. There are about 66,000 clones in the sample, none observed a single time. The sequenced material came from peripheral blood mononuclear cells. All receptors derive from a person aged 18 to 75 in good health.

The table lists this clone with many counts. The CDR3 end lies 3 residues beyond the end of the read and is filled in from the germline J gene. The rearrangement joins TRBV28 to TRBJ2-7; TRBD2 aligns across 9 bases. The germline gives CDR1 MDHEN, CDR2 SYDVKM. The CDR3 extends over 15 amino acids. With 6 bases clipped from V and 3 bases from J, the junction kept 9 bases outside the gene matches. The chain's CDR3 is CASSTTSGPFYEQYF. CDR3 DNA, as far as it was read: TGTGCCAGCAGCACCACTAGCGGGCCATTCTACGAG.

This clone occurred many times. The read comes to an end 3 residues before the CDR3 does, leaving the germline J gene to fill in the end. The V call is TRBV20-1, the J call TRBJ2-1; 8 nucleotides line up with TRBD1. V trimming: 6 bases; J trimming: 5 bases; junction bases outside the gene matches: 12. This CDR3 region has 15 residues. CDR1 and CDR2 from the germline V gene are DFQATT and SNEGSKA (reference sequence). The CDR3 DNA, read in part, is TGCAGTGCAATCCCCCCGGACAGGGTCCACAATGAG. This encodes CSAIPPDRVHNE. The whole CDR3 reads CSAIPPDRVHNEQFF.

This clone was seen repeatedly, ten times or more. The CDR3 bases that were read are TGCAGTGCTAGAGATCTGGACAGGGGCCACTATGGC. Encoded protein: CSARDLDRGHYG. The entire CDR3 sequence reads CSARDLDRGHYGYTF. The V gene is TRBV20-1, the J gene TRBJ1-2; TRBD1 agrees at 9 bases. The read gets to within 3 residues of the CDR3 end, and the germline J gene fills in the rest. The CDR3 is made up of 15 amino acids. The germline V gene has CDR1 DFQATT and CDR2 SNEGSKA (reference sequence). Trimming took 0 bases from V and 3 from J; bases not matched to a gene: 5.

This clone was observed many times. CDR3: CASTLDGGGETQYF. CDR3 bases read: TGTGCCAGCACCTTGGACGGAGGGGGTGAGACC. This chain uses TRBV2 with TRBJ2-5; either TRBD1 or TRBD2 may supply D (6 bases each). The CDR3 end falls 3 residues outside the read, so it is completed with the germline J gene. CDR3 size: 14 residues. Germline V gene data show CDR1 as SNHLY and CDR2 as FYNNEI. V lost 7 bases, J lost 5 bases, and 17 bases lay in between.

This clone has just a few counts. Coverage ceases 3 residues before the CDR3 finishes, and the germline J gene fills in the end. The genes are TRBV5-1 and TRBJ2-1; 11 bases map to TRBD2. Trimming at V came to 4 bases and at J to 5 bases, leaving 8 bases not matched to a gene. Germline V gives CDR1 SGHRS, CDR2 YFSETQ. This CDR3 region has 16 residues. The CDR3: CASSPGTSGLNNEQFF. CDR3 DNA, as far as it was read: TGCGCCAGCAGCCCCGGGACTAGCGGTCTGAACAATGAG.

The table lists this clone with many counts. CDR3 in amino acids: CASSHPTSGRNTGELFF. The covered CDR3 bases are TGTGCCAGCAGCCATCCCACTAGCGGGAGAAACACCGGGGAG. The rearrangement uses TRBV9 and TRBJ2-2, with 11 nucleotides matching TRBD2. The read stops 3 residues short of the end of the CDR3; the missing end is completed from the germline J gene. The CDR3 is 17 amino acids. V shed 4 bases, J shed 2 bases, and the junction held 7 bases outside the gene matches. Germline lookup yields CDR1 SGDLS and CDR2 YYNGEE.

Ten or more counts support this clone. Read sequence stops 3 residues before the CDR3 end, and the germline J gene provides the missing end. The chain uses TRBV2 and TRBJ2-3; D is uncertain. The germline V gene has CDR1 SNHLY and CDR2 FYNNEI. The CDR3 runs to 12 residues. V lost 9 bases and J lost 4, with 11 bases in between. The sequenced CDR3 bases are TGTGCCAGGACAAAAACCCCAGATACG. It codes for CARTKTPDT. In full, the CDR3 is CARTKTPDTQYF.

There are many counts of this clone. Read sequence stops 3 residues before the CDR3 end, and the germline J gene provides the missing end. V and J are TRBV20-1 and TRBJ2-4; D is uncertain. V was shortened by 1 base and J by 1 base, with 8 bases between the two germline ends. The CDR3 consists of 14 residues. CDR1 and CDR2 from the germline V gene are DFQATT and SNEGSKA (reference sequence). The DNA read from the CDR3 is TGCAGTGCTAGAGTTATCGGGGCCAAAAACATT. Translated: CSARVIGAKNI. The full CDR3 sequence reads CSARVIGAKNIQYF.

The table lists this clone with many counts. Coverage ceases 3 residues before the CDR3 finishes, and the germline J gene fills in the end. The genes are TRBV14 and TRBJ1-2, with D hard to call. The CDR3 sequence is 12 residues long. V was cut by 1 base and J by 5 bases, with 5 bases left in between. Germline CDR1 is SGHDN and CDR2 is FVKESK. The sequenced part of the CDR3 DNA is TGTGCCAGCAGCCAAGCCGGGTATGGC. This sequence encodes CASSQAGYG. The CDR3 reads in full as CASSQAGYGYTF.

This clone was counted ten times or more. The sequenced fragment ends 3 residues before the CDR3 boundary, so the rest is inferred from the germline J gene. This chain joins TRBV19 and TRBJ2-3, with 8 bases identical to TRBD2. The CDR3 runs to 16 residues. V lost 3 bases to trimming and J lost 4 bases; unmatched junction nucleotides: 9. Germline lookup yields CDR1 LNHDA and CDR2 SQIVND (reference sequence). The CDR3 reads CASSIYPSGRSDTQYF. CDR3 DNA (partial): TGTGCCAGTAGTATTTACCCGAGCGGGAGATCAGATACG.

This clone was recorded at least ten times. The read terminates 3 residues ahead of where the CDR3 ends, so the germline J gene completes it. The V gene is TRBV20-1, the J gene TRBJ2-3; the D gene is possibly TRBD1 (6 bases). Germline V CDR1 and CDR2: DFQATT, SNEGSKA (reference sequence). CDR3 size: 17 residues. V lost 6 bases to trimming and J lost 3 bases, with 25 bases between them. The CDR3 region is CSAFTNLPGATTDTQYF. Partial CDR3 DNA: TGCAGTGCATTCACCAACCTACCAGGGGCCACTACAGATACG.

A few counts support this clone. The CDR3 is cut off 3 residues early in the read; its end comes from the germline J gene. This chain uses TRBV11-2 with TRBJ1-6; D is possibly TRBD1 (5 bases). The CDR3 is 14 residues long. Trimming took off 3 bases at V and 8 bases at J, with 11 bases between the two ends. Germline CDR1 is SGHAT and CDR2 is FQNNGV. CDR3 bases read: TGTGCCAGCAGCTTCAGAGGGGTTGATTCACCC. The encoded protein is CASSFRGVDSP. The whole CDR3 protein is CASSFRGVDSPLHF.

Many counts were recorded for this clone. The CDR3 end falls 3 residues outside the read, so it is completed with the germline J gene. The rearrangement links TRBV28 to TRBJ2-5; D uncertain. Germline loops: CDR1 MDHEN, CDR2 SYDVKM. This CDR3 is 15 amino acids long. Partial CDR3 DNA: TGTGCCAGCAGTTCACTAACTGGCCCCGTCAGAACC. Translating it yields CASSSLTGPVRT. The entire CDR3 reads CASSSLTGPVRTQYF. Complete variable domain (other parts from reference TRBV28 and TRBJ2-5): DVKVTQSSRYLVKRTGEKVFLECVQDMDHENMFWYRQDPGLGLRLIYFSYDVKMKEKGDIPEGYSVSREKKERFSLILESASTNQTSMYLCASSSLTGPVRTQYFGPGTRLLVL.

A few counts support this clone. The read finishes 3 residues shy of the CDR3 end, and the germline J gene is used to complete it. The chain joins TRBV19 to TRBJ2-3, with D hard to call. The CDR3 extends over 13 amino acids. Trimming stripped 0 bases from V and 4 bases from J, with 5 bases between. Germline V gives CDR1 LNHDA, CDR2 SQIVND (reference sequence). The part of the CDR3 DNA that was read is TGTGCCAGTAGTATAGACTTTGCAGATACG. This gives the protein CASSIDFADT. The CDR3 reads in full as CASSIDFADTQYF.